Listed below are T cell receptor beta chains from one sample, sequenced in a study of blood T cell repertoires in COVID-19. Method: immunoSEQ multiplex PCR; TCRdb's copy keeps in-frame clones and lacks some. The sample lists about 74,000 clones; about four fifths were seen once. Sequencing was done on a sample of peripheral blood. The receptors come from a man aged 65 to 85 with acute or convalescent COVID-19. CDR3s include the opening cysteine and the closing phenylalanine or tryptophan. D genes are given only for firm matches. The size field is filled for only some rows; it gives once, few, many or a size class.

d_call j_call clone_size v_call cdr3_aa cdr3_nt
. TRBJ2-1 . TRBV27 CASSLVTGVRSNEQFF TGTGCCAGCAGTTTAGTTACGGGAGTGCGCTCAAATGAGCAGTTCTTC
TRBD1 TRBJ1-1 . TRBV6-5 CASRPPRQGPPEAFF TGTGCCAGCAGACCCCCACGACAGGGGCCCCCTGAGGCTTTCTTT
TRBD1 TRBJ2-1 . TRBV27 CASSYQGADNEQFF TGTGCCAGCAGTTACCAGGGGGCGGACAATGAGCAGTTCTTC
TRBD2 TRBJ2-1 . TRBV11-2 CASSLTSGNEQFF TGTGCCAGCAGCCTGACTAGCGGTAATGAGCAGTTCTTC
. TRBJ1-1 . TRBV6-5 CASSYSREMGNTEAFF TGTGCCAGCAGTTACTCTCGGGAGATGGGGAACACTGAAGCTTTCTTT
. TRBJ1-1 . TRBV5-6 CASSLALTENTEAFF TGTGCCAGCAGCTTGGCCCTAACAGAGAACACTGAAGCTTTCTTT
. TRBJ1-3 . TRBV18 CASSPPVGTGNTIYF TGTGCCAGCTCACCACCCGTCGGGACTGGAAACACCATATATTTT
. TRBJ1-1 . TRBV5-1 CASSGEQGSTEAFF TGCGCCAGCAGCGGCGAACAGGGTAGCACTGAAGCTTTCTTT
TRBD1 TRBJ2-3 . TRBV27 CASSSDRVGGTDTQYF TGTGCCAGCAGTTCCGACAGGGTCGGCGGCACAGATACGCAGTATTTT
. TRBJ1-1 once TRBV6-5 CASMGGRNTEAFF TGTGCCAGCATGGGAGGGAGGAACACTGAAGCTTTCTTT
TRBD2 TRBJ2-3 . TRBV3-1/TRBV3-2 CASSSTSVGDTQYF TGTGCCAGCAGCTCTACTAGCGTGGGGGATACGCAGTATTTT
TRBD1 TRBJ1-6 once TRBV6-2/TRBV6-3 CASSPQGETTPLHF TGTGCCAGCAGCCCTCAGGGGGAAACGACACCCCTCCACTTT
TRBD2 TRBJ2-7 . TRBV11-2 CASSRPGLAAYEQYF TGTGCCAGCAGCCGTCCGGGACTAGCGGCATACGAGCAGTACTTC
TRBD2 TRBJ2-7 . TRBV30 CAWRRAGATYEQYF TGTGCCTGGCGGAGAGCGGGAGCGACCTACGAGCAGTACTTC
. TRBJ1-2 . TRBV2 CASSEGGLYGYTF TGTGCCAGCAGTGAAGGGGGCCTCTATGGCTACACCTTC
TRBD2 TRBJ2-1 . TRBV5-6 CASSLVASGRWHNEQFF TGTGCCAGCAGCTTGGTGGCTAGCGGGAGATGGCACAATGAGCAGTTCTTC
TRBD2 TRBJ2-7 once TRBV3-1/TRBV3-2 CASSPLAGRAHEQYF TGTGCCAGCAGCCCCTTAGCCGGGAGGGCTCACGAGCAGTACTTC
. TRBJ1-5 . TRBV5-1 CASSLEGERDQPQHF TGCGCCAGCAGCTTGGAGGGGGAAAGGGATCAGCCCCAGCATTTT
TRBD1 TRBJ1-1 few TRBV6-5 CASNPRGQGNTEAFF TGTGCCAGCAATCCCAGGGGGCAGGGGAACACTGAAGCTTTCTTT